This TCR beta chain was sequenced in a study of OX40 agonist ivuxolimab in advanced cancers. Study observations and caveats: The CD4+ and CD8+ T cells in the blood had expanded clonally by week 6 at 0.1 to 3.0 mg/kg.

Comment on this clone: Its antigen is not known.

With 4 bases clipped from V and 2 bases from J, the junction kept 12 bases outside the gene matches. Germline loops: CDR1 GTSNPN, CDR2 SVGIG (reference sequence). The CDR3 is made up of 16 amino acids. Generated by immunoSEQ multiplex PCR, the TCRdb table keeps only in-frame clones and is missing some. This sample yields 78,000 or so clones, of which roughly nine tenths are seen a single time; approximately 2.9% belongs to the top ten. The chain employs TRBV30 and TRBJ2-3, with TRBD2 matching 7 bases. Sequences were derived from CD4+ or CD8+ T cells sorted from blood, sampled in a trial of the OX40 agonist ivuxolimab. This TCR came from an adult with an advanced solid tumor such as melanoma, head and neck, liver or kidney cancer. The CDR3 spells CAWTPGGVLSTDTQYF. The CDR3 DNA is TGTGCCTGGACCCCTGGGGGGGTCCTCTCCACAGATACGCAGTATTTT.